This T cell receptor (beta chain) derives from a study of cytomegalovirus exposure and HLA in healthy donors. This clone occurred once. What it binds is unknown. Donors likely had unrecorded immune exposures despite being nominally healthy when sampled. The PCR ran on 60 Vbeta and 13 Jbeta primers. Sequencing was performed with immunoSEQ multiplex PCR; in TCRdb, only in-frame clones are kept and a portion is missing. Here the sample spans around 170,000 clones, approximately 80% being singletons. The CDR3 sequence is 14 residues long. Broader study findings: Common viral pathogens seemed to be connected with several of the most significant clusters, according to a later analysis.

The genes are TRBV21-1 and TRBJ2-7; the table's D call, TRBD1, was not checked against the DNA. TRBV21-1 is a known pseudogene. The receptor comes from a woman aged 45-65 years in good health and CMV-seronegative. Sequencing was carried out using PBMCs. The CDR3 spells CASKDRASSREQYF. The CDR3 coding sequence is TGTGCCAGCAAGGACAGGGCAAGTTCCCGCGAGCAGTACTTC.